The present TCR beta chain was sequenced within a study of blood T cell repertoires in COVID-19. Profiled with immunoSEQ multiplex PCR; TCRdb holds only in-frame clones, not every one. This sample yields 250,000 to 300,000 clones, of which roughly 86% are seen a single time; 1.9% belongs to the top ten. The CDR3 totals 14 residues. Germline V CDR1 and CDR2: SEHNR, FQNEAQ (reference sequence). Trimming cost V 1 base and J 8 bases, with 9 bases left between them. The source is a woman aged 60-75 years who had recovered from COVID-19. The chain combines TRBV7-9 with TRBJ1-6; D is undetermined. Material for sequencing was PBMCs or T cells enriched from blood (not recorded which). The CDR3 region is CASSLGGPHSPLHF. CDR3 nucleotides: TGTGCCAGCAGCTTAGGAGGGCCACATTCACCCCTCCACTTT.